Presented here are 14 T cell receptor beta chains from one specimen sequenced in a study of persistence of HIV-infected CD4 T cells. These receptors' antigens are unknown. This was the immunoSEQ version 4 assay in survey mode. Clones were sequenced by immunoSEQ multiplex PCR, and TCRdb holds only the in-frame ones, with some missing. This table holds around 28,000 clones, roughly 78% found once. Cells were stimulated with CMV-infected fibroblast lysates at approximately 10 ug/mL. CD40L-negative CD69-negative CD45RO-high memory CD4+ T cells were sorted as populations depleted of antigen-responding cells. The sequencing here drew on CD4+ T cells sorted from PBMCs after 18-hour stimulation, taken from a patient who received antiretroviral therapy. The origin of the receptors is an adult man with HIV who was CMV-seropositive.

V gene TRBV9 combines with J gene TRBJ2-3, with D perhaps assigned TRBD1 or TRBD2 (6 bases each). CDR1 and CDR2 (germline): SGDLS, YYNGEE. CDR3 length equals 16 residues. Trimming pared 0 bases from V and 4 bases from J, leaving 15 bases between. CDR3 loop: CASSVDGGANPDTQYF. The DNA for the CDR3 is TGTGCCAGCAGCGTAGACGGGGGCGCAAACCCAGATACGCAGTATTTT.

This rearrangement joins TRBV18 to TRBJ2-4; 7 bases are a match to TRBD2. From germline, CDR1 is KGHSH and CDR2 LQKENI. The V gene end was trimmed by 0 bases and the J gene end by 7 bases; junction bases not matched to a gene: 6. This CDR3 contains 15 residues. In nucleotides, the CDR3 is TGTGCCAGCTCACCACCGGGGGGGGATTGGAACATTCAGTACTTC. It is translated as CASSPPGGDWNIQYF.

The chain has TRBV28 and TRBJ2-1, with 7 bases that match TRBD1. This CDR3 has 14 residues. Germline assignment: CDR1 MDHEN and CDR2 SYDVKM. V was clipped by 6 bases and J by 9 bases; unmatched bases: 11. The CDR3 region has the DNA TGTGCCAGCAGACCCTCGACAGGGTTCGGTGAGCAGTTCTTC. It translates to CASRPSTGFGEQFF.

This clone appeared once. J is TRBJ2-3 and V is TRBV7-2; 10 positions agree with TRBD2. The germline V gene encodes CDR1 SGHTA and CDR2 FQGNSA. The CDR3 covers 14 residues. Unmatched junction bases numbered 2, after V lost 2 bases and J lost 6 bases. CDR3 residues: CASSLQRGGDTQYF. The CDR3 nucleotides are TGTGCCAGCAGCTTACAGCGGGGGGGTGATACGCAGTATTTT.

CDR3: CASALGGLYGYTF. In nucleotides, the CDR3 is TGTGCCTCCGCCCTTGGGGGACTCTATGGCTACACCTTC. The chain employs TRBV30 and TRBJ1-2, with TRBD1 as a possible D gene (5 bases). This CDR3 has 13 residues. Looked up from germline, CDR1 is GTSNPN and CDR2 is SVGIG (reference sequence). With 7 bases removed from V and 4 bases from J, the gap between germline ends came to 16 bases.

This chain uses TRBV28 with TRBJ2-7, with 10 bases matching TRBD1. The CDR3 covers 15 residues. The V gene's germline CDR1 is MDHEN and CDR2 SYDVKM. V lost 4 bases to trimming and J lost 2 bases; unmatched junction nucleotides: 5. CDR3 residues: CASSSQGQGAYEQYF. In DNA, the CDR3 is TGTGCCAGCAGTTCCCAAGGACAGGGGGCCTACGAGCAGTACTTC.

The chain couples TRBV28 to TRBJ1-5, with 9 bases lining up with TRBD1. Per germline, CDR1 MDHEN and CDR2 SYDVKM. The CDR3 is 14 residues long. With V trimmed by 5 bases and J by 6 bases, 5 bases remained unmatched. CDR3 bases: TGTGCCAGCAGTCGAACAGGGGGCGTTCAGCCCCAGCATTTT. It codes for CASSRTGGVQPQHF.

This clone was seen a handful of times. The chain's CDR3 is CASLDREDLDSPLHF. The CDR3 bases are TGTGCCAGCCTCGACAGGGAAGATTTGGATTCACCCCTCCACTTT. This chain links TRBV7-9 with TRBJ1-6, with 7 bases matching TRBD1. The V gene end was trimmed by 8 bases and the J gene end by 8 bases; junction bases not matched to a gene: 12. This CDR3 has 15 amino acids. Germline V gene data show CDR1 as SEHNR and CDR2 as FQNEAQ (reference sequence).

The rearrangement uses TRBV5-5 and TRBJ1-5, with D hard to call. Trimming took off 4 bases at V and 3 bases at J, with 14 bases between the two ends. The CDR3 spans 15 residues. Germline loops: CDR1 SGHKS, CDR2 YYEKEE (reference sequence). Here the CDR3 reads CASSGVAGFNQPQHF. For the CDR3, the DNA is TGTGCCAGCAGCGGGGTGGCCGGTTTCAATCAGCCCCAGCATTTT.

The chain uses TRBV18 and TRBJ1-3; no clear D. The CDR3 spans 16 residues. V was pared by 4 bases and J by 0 bases, with 13 bases between. Germline-derived CDR1 and CDR2 are KGHSH and LQKENI. The CDR3 loop reads CASSQLRTDSGNTIYF. The CDR3 DNA reads TGTGCCAGCTCACAACTCCGGACGGACTCTGGAAACACCATATATTTT.

V and J are TRBV28 and TRBJ2-3; perhaps TRBD2 as D (7 bases). Per germline, CDR1 MDHEN and CDR2 SYDVKM. The CDR3 runs 14 residues. V was pared by 7 bases and J by 9 bases, with 20 bases between. CDR3 DNA sequence: TGTGCCAGCACCCGAGGGGGGGCGGATTCAACGCAGTATTTT. Its translation is CASTRGGADSTQYF.

The rearrangement joins TRBV18 to TRBJ2-2; no definite D call. V was trimmed by 2 bases and J by 5 bases, leaving 12 bases between them. The CDR3 sequence is 15 residues long. CDR1 KGHSH and CDR2 LQKENI come from the germline V gene. CDR3 DNA: TGTGCCAGCTCACCAACGCTAGATTTAACCGGGGAGCTGTTTTTT. This encodes CASSPTLDLTGELFF.

The chain employs TRBV2 and TRBJ1-3; D call uncertain. V shed 2 bases and J shed 6 bases, with 11 bases lying between them. Germline V lookup: CDR1 SNHLY, CDR2 FYNNEI. The CDR3 is 14 residues long. CDR3 in DNA: TGTGCCAGCAGTGAAATGGTATTTGCAAACACCATATATTTT. Its translation is CASSEMVFANTIYF.

The rearrangement uses TRBV29-1 and TRBJ2-7; 8 nucleotides agree with TRBD1. With V trimmed by 5 bases and J by 7 bases, 10 bases remained unmatched. The CDR3 is made up of 13 amino acids. Germline CDR1 reads SQVTM; CDR2 reads ANQGSEA. The CDR3 reads CSVSWTGSREQYF. CDR3 bases: TGCAGCGTTTCCTGGACAGGGTCACGAGAGCAGTACTTC.